This T cell receptor beta chain was identified during a study of T-cell memory formation after mild COVID-19 listed by TCRdb under 2021. Regarding the study in general: TCR sequence clusters from the two donors were largely donor specific. T-cell clones expanding and contracting after mild COVID-19 in two donors were tracked by longitudinal TCRalpha and TCRbeta repertoire sequencing. Two young, previously healthy adult volunteers, one female and one male, were included in the cohort. Points the paper makes about the study in general: Contracting CD4+ clones appeared mostly in the CM and EM memory subsets, whereas CD8+ clones were enriched in EMRA. Only a couple of mild cases were covered by the study, and larger cohorts that include severe cases with pre-infection samples were considered necessary. Balanced CD4/CD8 phenotypes were observed for clones contracting from day 15 to 85, whereas a bias towards CD4+ was observed for a second wave of clones expanding from day 15 to 37. SARS-CoV-2 specificity of the second-wave clones peaking on day 37 was not confirmed. Some responding clones were found in pre-infection memory, which suggests that pre-existing cross-reactive memory T cells took part in the SARS-CoV-2 response.

Ficoll-Paque density gradient centrifugation was the method used to isolate PBMCs. Sequencing relied on an Illumina NovaSeq 6000. TCRalpha and TCRbeta cDNA libraries were built by 5'RACE with constant-segment primers, adding sample barcodes and unique molecular identifiers. RNA was extracted from every sample with Trizol reagent. Libraries were amplified in two PCR steps, with a second sample barcode and Illumina TruSeq adapters added in the second step. Libraries were sequenced on an Illumina NovaSeq with 2 x 150 bp paired-end reads. Turning to the authors' computational methods: The reads were demultiplexed and collapsed into UMI-guided consensus sequences using migec v1.2.7. Using mixcr v2.1.11, the UMI consensuses were aligned to TRA and TRB V and J templates and assembled into clonotypes. A clonotype was counted as expanded or contracted only when both edgeR and NoisET called the clonotype significant, with the noise models trained on biological replicates. For edgeR calls, the thresholds were a false discovery rate-adjusted p below 0.01 and a log2 fold-change of 1. As an exploratory analysis of dynamics, PCA with hierarchical clustering was applied to max-normalized trajectories of the 1000 most abundant clonotypes. Each responding clone was given a CD4 or CD8 phenotype based on the CD4+ and CD8+ repertoires, which had been sequenced separately. TCRdb reprocessing: public reads trimmed at Q25 with fastp, clones called with MiXCR, in-frame beta chains kept. Records with the same CDR3 protein are collapsed into one entry carrying the most frequent genes and DNA. V and J calls and clone size were set by TCRdb, not the authors. In all, the sample holds roughly 480,000 distinct CDR3 sequences, and 25% of those were seen once. Of the sample, about 12% is held by the ten largest clones.

A few counts support this clonotype. What antigen it recognizes has not been identified. No per-base quality is available; no much larger clone lies one base away. CDR3 length: 15 amino acids, cysteine to phenylalanine. The only DNA kept is the CDR3, 45 bases in frame from the first base. The germline V end is reduced by 4 bases and the J end by 2 bases; junction bases left unmatched: 3. CDR1 and CDR2 (SGHRS, YFSETQ) derive from the germline V gene. The chain employs TRBV5-1 and TRBJ2-7, with 13 central nucleotides matching TRBD2. This TCR was sampled from an adult woman who had mild COVID-19 (a few samples of this study predate the infection). The sample titles of this study are shuffled in the database, so cell type and time point are left out; the donor was told from shared clones. Sequenced input: PBMCs or a T cell subset sorted from them (not recorded which). The DNA sequence is given as TGCGCCAGCAGCGTGACTAGCGGGGGGCCCTACGAGCAGTACTTC. This gives the protein CASSVTSGGPYEQYF.